This passage covers 29 T cell receptor beta chains from one sample sequenced in a study of T-cell memory formation after mild COVID-19. MiXCR, run by TCRdb on the 5' RACE reads, gives a single entry per CDR3 protein. The sample lists about 560,000 distinct CDR3 sequences, around a sixth occurring once. The source material was PBMCs or a T cell subset sorted from them (not recorded which). The origin of the receptors is an adult woman who had mild COVID-19 (a few samples of this study predate the infection). Cell type and time point are not known.

This clonotype was picked up many times. The V gene is TRBV25-1, the J gene TRBJ2-5, with TRBD1 as a possible D gene (5 bases). Germline V gives CDR1 MGHDK, CDR2 SYGVNS. Between the trimmed V and J ends, which lost 7 bases and 4 bases, there was a span of 7 bases. The CDR3 extends over 11 amino acids. This CDR3 is CASTQGETQYF. DNA for the CDR3: TGTGCCAGCACCCAGGGAGAGACCCAGTACTTC.

This clonotype appeared many times. V gene TRBV7-6 combines with J gene TRBJ1-1; D uncertain. The CDR3 is 10 residues long. In germline, CDR1 is SGHVS, CDR2 FNYEAQ. Trimming removed 10 bases at V and 4 bases at J, with 7 bases between. CDR3 residues: CATHRTEAFF. Written as DNA, the CDR3 is TGTGCCACCCACCGCACTGAAGCTTTCTTT.

A few counts support this clonotype. This chain uses TRBV20-1 with TRBJ1-1; D is undetermined. The CDR3 spans 14 residues. Trimming cost V 0 bases and J 6 bases, with 14 bases left between them. Germline values: CDR1 DFQATT, CDR2 SNEGSKA (reference sequence). CDR3 coding DNA: TGCAGTGCTAGAGATCCCACAGCCGGCGCTGAAGCTTTCTTT. Its translation: CSARDPTAGAEAFF.

The V and J genes are TRBV4-3 and TRBJ1-1; TRBD1 matches at 8 bases. Germline CDR1 is LGHNA and CDR2 is YSLEER. CDR3 length: 15 residues. The ends lost 0 bases at V and 7 bases at J; junction bases unmatched: 7. DNA of the CDR3: TGCGCCAGCAGCCAAGATAACAGGGGGGAGCGTGAAGCTTTCTTT. It yields the protein CASSQDNRGEREAFF.

This clonotype was seen a few times. As DNA, the CDR3 is TGCGCCAGCAGCTTGGGTTGGGGGGCAGGGGGCACTGAAGCTTTCTTT. Encoded protein: CASSLGWGAGGTEAFF. This chain joins TRBV5-1 and TRBJ1-1; TRBD1 matches 7 bases. Germline CDR1 is SGHRS and CDR2 is YFSETQ. The CDR3 runs to 16 residues. The ends lost 0 bases at V and 4 bases at J; junction bases unmatched: 9.

Ten or more counts support this clonotype. The chain joins TRBV28 to TRBJ2-1; TRBD1 matches at 9 bases. Per the germline V gene, CDR1 is MDHEN and CDR2 is SYDVKM. V gave up 4 bases and J gave up 3 bases; unmatched junction bases: 13. The CDR3 covers 18 residues. The CDR3 sequence is CASSSAAGDRALYNEQFF. CDR3 nucleotides: TGTGCCAGCAGTTCAGCGGCAGGGGACAGGGCGCTCTACAATGAGCAGTTCTTC.

The V and J genes are TRBV6-1 and TRBJ1-5; 7 nucleotides line up with TRBD1. This CDR3 is 20 amino acids long. Germline V CDR1 and CDR2: MNHNS, SASEGT. The J segment lost 1 base and the V segment lost 0 bases, leaving 15 bases of the junction unmatched. For the CDR3, the DNA is TGTGCCAGCAGTGAAGCGCTTCTCGGAGGGGGCGGAATGAGCAATCAGCCCCAGCATTTT. Translation gives CASSEALLGGGGMSNQPQHF.

The chain has TRBV7-9 and TRBJ2-2; 11 nucleotides line up with TRBD2. Germline assignment: CDR1 SEHNR and CDR2 FQNEAQ (reference sequence). Unmatched junction bases numbered 5, after V lost 5 bases and J lost 3 bases. This CDR3 is built from 16 residues. In nucleotides, the CDR3 is TGTGCCAGCAGCCCTACTAGCGGGAGTGACACCGGGGAGCTGTTTTTT. The encoded protein is CASSPTSGSDTGELFF.

A few counts support this clonotype. The chain uses TRBV5-1 and TRBJ1-1; unclear D gene. The V end was cut by 0 bases, the J end by 7 bases, with 13 bases between. Germline assignment: CDR1 SGHRS and CDR2 YFSETQ. The CDR3 totals 14 residues. The CDR3 spells CASSLENQKDEAFF. The CDR3 DNA reads as TGCGCCAGCAGCTTGGAGAATCAGAAGGATGAAGCTTTCTTT.

This chain connects TRBV5-1 to TRBJ2-1, with D perhaps matching TRBD1 (5 bases). This CDR3 has 14 residues. Trimming stripped 2 bases from V and 7 bases from J, with 13 bases between. Germline values: CDR1 SGHRS, CDR2 YFSETQ. DNA for the CDR3: TGCGCCAGCAGCTTCAGGAGATCAGGGAATGAGCAGTTCTTC. Translated, it gives CASSFRRSGNEQFF.

This clonotype was recorded once. The rearrangement uses TRBV7-6 and TRBJ1-4; tentative D call: TRBD1 (6 bases). The germline V gene encodes CDR1 SGHVS and CDR2 FNYEAQ. Trimming removed 1 base at V and 3 bases at J, with 9 bases between. The CDR3 consists of 15 residues. The CDR3 reads CASSLGWTANEKLFF. CDR3 nucleotides: TGTGCCAGCAGCTTAGGATGGACAGCTAATGAAAAACTGTTTTTT.

The table lists this clonotype with a few counts. This chain connects TRBV5-1 to TRBJ2-7, with 8 bases that match TRBD1. Germline trimming cut 1 base from V and 6 bases from J; bases unmatched to any gene: 9. Germline CDR1 SGHRS, CDR2 YFSETQ. The CDR3 is 15 residues long. Written as DNA, the CDR3 is TGCGCCAGCAGCTTGAGGCCAGGGGGCTTCCCCGAGCAGTACTTC. Translation: CASSLRPGGFPEQYF.

The chain employs TRBV12-3 or TRBV12-4 and TRBJ1-1; no clear D. This CDR3 has 11 amino acids. Trimming cost V 8 bases and J 5 bases, with 9 bases left between them. CDR3 nucleotide sequence: TGTGCCAGCCCCGAAGGTACTGAAGCTTTCTTT. Protein sequence: CASPEGTEAFF.

This chain uses TRBV20-1 with TRBJ2-1, with 9 positions matching TRBD2. The CDR3 spans 16 residues. V trimming: 0 bases; J trimming: 3 bases; junction bases outside the gene matches: 6. The germline V gene encodes CDR1 DFQATT and CDR2 SNEGSKA (reference sequence). The chain's CDR3 is CSARDFIAGDYNEQFF. The CDR3 coding sequence is TGCAGTGCTAGAGATTTTATAGCGGGGGACTACAATGAGCAGTTCTTC.

This clonotype was seen repeatedly, ten times or more. The chain couples TRBV7-2 to TRBJ2-5; D is ambiguous. Trimming removed 5 bases from V and 7 bases from J, with 8 bases in between. CDR1 is SGHTA, CDR2 FQGNSA, per germline. The CDR3 loop spans 11 amino acids. For the CDR3, the DNA is TGTGCCAGCAGCCCCTCGGTGACCCAGTACTTC. This translates into CASSPSVTQYF.

The chain carries TRBV2 and TRBJ2-3; D is possibly TRBD1 or TRBD2 (6 bases each). CDR1 and CDR2 (germline): SNHLY, FYNNEI. This CDR3 has 17 amino acids. Trimming stripped 7 bases from V and 1 base from J, with 21 bases between. The CDR3 is CASKEVGGGPRTDTQYF. In nucleotides, the CDR3 is TGTGCCAGCAAGGAGGTAGGGGGAGGACCACGCACAGATACGCAGTATTTT.

This clonotype was observed many times. The V and J genes are TRBV20-1 and TRBJ2-7; 7 nucleotides match TRBD1. Germline V gene data show CDR1 as DFQATT and CDR2 as SNEGSKA (reference sequence). The CDR3 loop spans 13 amino acids. J lost 5 bases, V lost 7 bases, and 11 bases had no gene match. CDR3 sequence: CSVPGQPTNEQYF. CDR3 coding DNA: TGCAGTGTCCCGGGACAGCCGACTAACGAGCAGTACTTC.

V is TRBV28 and J is TRBJ2-1; a possible D gene is TRBD2 (5 bases). In germline, CDR1 is MDHEN, CDR2 SYDVKM. This CDR3 is 14 amino acids long. Trimming cost V 5 bases and J 12 bases, with 20 bases left between them. The CDR3 region is CASSQRTGSVGQFF. For the CDR3, the DNA is TGTGCCAGCAGTCAAAGGACTGGGTCAGTTGGGCAGTTCTTC. The complete variable domain, with remaining parts taken from reference TRBV28 and TRBJ2-1, reads DVKVTQSSRYLVKRTGEKVFLECVQDMDHENMFWYRQDPGLGLRLIYFSYDVKMKEKGDIPEGYSVSREKKERFSLILESASTNQTSMYLCASSQRTGSVGQFFGPGTRLTVL.

This clonotype was seen a few times. The chain recombines TRBV4-1 with TRBJ2-7, with 8 bases aligning to TRBD2. The CDR3 has 14 amino acids. In germline, CDR1 is MGHRA, CDR2 YSYEKL. V lost 3 bases, J lost 2 bases, and 3 bases stayed unmatched. CDR3 DNA: TGCGCCAGCAGCCATCCCGGGGGGGCCTACGAGCAGTACTTC. Translated: CASSHPGGAYEQYF.

This clonotype showed up just a few times. The chain recombines TRBV7-3 with TRBJ2-5, with D perhaps matching TRBD1 or TRBD2 (5 bases each). The CDR3 is 14 amino acids. Germline CDR1 is SGHTA and CDR2 is FQGTGA. Trimming stripped 1 base from V and 1 base from J, with 7 bases between. CDR3 residues: CASSLIGAQETQYF. CDR3 bases: TGTGCCAGCAGCTTAATCGGGGCCCAAGAGACCCAGTACTTC.

The chain carries TRBV24-1 and TRBJ2-7; D remains ambiguous. V was shortened by 1 base and J by 2 bases, with 17 bases between the two germline ends. Germline V gene sequence: CDR1 KGHDR, CDR2 SFDVKD. CDR3 length: 17 residues. CDR3 in amino acids: CATSDFPKWADPYEQYF. The CDR3 nucleotides read TGTGCCACCAGTGATTTCCCTAAGTGGGCTGACCCCTACGAGCAGTACTTC.

The gene calls are TRBV10-3 and TRBJ2-1; D not resolved. There are 13 residues in the CDR3. Germline values: CDR1 ENHRY, CDR2 SYGVKD. Trimming cost V 4 bases and J 7 bases, with 11 bases left between them. For the CDR3, the DNA is TGTGCCATCAGTGGTCTCAGCGATAATGAGCAGTTCTTC. Translating gives CAISGLSDNEQFF.

In its sample, this clonotype was seen a few times. V is TRBV30 and J is TRBJ2-3; 10 bases line up with TRBD2. The germline V gene encodes CDR1 GTSNPN and CDR2 SVGIG (reference sequence). The J segment lost 2 bases and the V segment lost 7 bases, leaving 9 bases of the junction unmatched. The CDR3 has 15 residues. The CDR3 protein is CALKAGGPITDTQYF. In DNA form, the CDR3 reads TGTGCCTTAAAAGCGGGGGGGCCAATCACAGATACGCAGTATTTT.

This clonotype was counted only a few times. V usage is TRBV7-2 and J usage is TRBJ2-1; D is possibly TRBD2 (6 bases). The germline V and J ends were trimmed by 1 base and 6 bases, with 13 bases remaining between them. There are 15 residues in the CDR3. CDR1 is SGHTA and CDR2 is FQGNSA in the germline V gene. The CDR3 bases are TGTGCCAGCAGCTTAGAACCGGGAGCTTTCAATGAGCAGTTCTTC. Protein sequence: CASSLEPGAFNEQFF.

The chain recombines TRBV7-2 with TRBJ2-7, with 8 nucleotides matching TRBD2. J was trimmed by 2 bases and V by 6 bases; bases with no gene match: 6. The CDR3 consists of 14 residues. CDR1 is SGHTA, CDR2 FQGNSA, per germline. In nucleotides, the CDR3 is TGTGCCAGCAGACCGAGCGGGAGTGCCTACGAGCAGTACTTC. Translation: CASRPSGSAYEQYF.

The chain combines TRBV27 with TRBJ2-7, with D unclear. Deletions cut 4 bases from V and 4 bases from J, with 17 bases between. The CDR3 extends over 15 amino acids. CDR1 is MNHEY and CDR2 is SMNVEV in the germline V gene (reference sequence). In nucleotides, the CDR3 is TGTGCCAGCAGTTCGGTCGCCAGTGGGTCATACGAGCAGTACTTC. Protein sequence: CASSSVASGSYEQYF.

This clonotype was counted ten times or more. This chain uses TRBV12-3 or TRBV12-4 with TRBJ1-2; 8 bases agree with TRBD1. Trimming removed 4 bases from V and 3 bases from J; junction bases left unmatched: 7. The CDR3 covers 15 residues. CDR3 DNA sequence: TGTGCCAGCAGTTCCTGGACAGGGAGAGACTATGGCTACACCTTC. It codes for CASSSWTGRDYGYTF.

This clonotype was observed at least ten times. The chain uses TRBV7-9 and TRBJ1-3; 7 bases fit TRBD1. The J segment lost 4 bases and the V segment lost 5 bases, leaving 5 bases of the junction unmatched. The germline V gene encodes CDR1 SEHNR and CDR2 FQNEAQ (reference sequence). The CDR3 loop spans 14 amino acids. The CDR3 here is CASSRAGGGNTIYF. CDR3 DNA sequence: TGTGCCAGCAGCCGAGCAGGGGGAGGAAACACCATATATTTT.

The gene calls are TRBV29-1 and TRBJ2-7; D remains ambiguous. The CDR3 covers 13 residues. V was trimmed by 4 bases and J by 2 bases, leaving 12 bases between them. Germline loops: CDR1 SQVTM, CDR2 ANQGSEA. For the CDR3, the DNA is TGCAGCGTTGTGTGGGCCGCCGCCTACGAGCAGTACTTC. It is translated as CSVVWAAAYEQYF.